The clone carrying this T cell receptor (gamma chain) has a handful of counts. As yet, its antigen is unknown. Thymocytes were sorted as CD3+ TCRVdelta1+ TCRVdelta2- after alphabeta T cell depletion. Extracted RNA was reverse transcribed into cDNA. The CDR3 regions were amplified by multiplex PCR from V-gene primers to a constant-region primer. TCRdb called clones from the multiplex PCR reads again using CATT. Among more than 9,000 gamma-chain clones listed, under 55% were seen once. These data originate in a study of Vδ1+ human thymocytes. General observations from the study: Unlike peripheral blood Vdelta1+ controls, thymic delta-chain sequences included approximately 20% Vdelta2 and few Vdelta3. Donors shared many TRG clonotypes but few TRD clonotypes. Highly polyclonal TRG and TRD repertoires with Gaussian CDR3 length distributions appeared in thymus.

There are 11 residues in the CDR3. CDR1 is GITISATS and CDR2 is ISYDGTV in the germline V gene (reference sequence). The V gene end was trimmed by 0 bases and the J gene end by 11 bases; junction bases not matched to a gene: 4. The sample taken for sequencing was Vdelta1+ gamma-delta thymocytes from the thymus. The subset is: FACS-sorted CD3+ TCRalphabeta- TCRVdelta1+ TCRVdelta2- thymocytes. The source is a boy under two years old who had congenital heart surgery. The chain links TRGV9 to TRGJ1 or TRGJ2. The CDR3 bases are TGTGCCTTGTGGGAGGTGGGTCAGAAACTCTTT. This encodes CALWEVGQKLF.